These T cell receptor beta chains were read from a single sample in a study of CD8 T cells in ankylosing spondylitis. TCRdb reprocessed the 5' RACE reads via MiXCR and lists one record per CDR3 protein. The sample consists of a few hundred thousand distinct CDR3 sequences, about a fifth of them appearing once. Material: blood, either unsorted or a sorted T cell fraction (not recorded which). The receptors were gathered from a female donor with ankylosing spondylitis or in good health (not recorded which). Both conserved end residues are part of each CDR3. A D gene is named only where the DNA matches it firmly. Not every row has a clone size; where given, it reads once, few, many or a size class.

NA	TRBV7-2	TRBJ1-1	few	CASSLRARTEAFF	TGTGCCAGCAGCTTACGGGCCCGCACTGAAGCTTTCTTT
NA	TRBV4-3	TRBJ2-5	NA	CASSQDRRGPRTQYF	TGCGCCAGCAGCCAAGATCGAAGGGGTCCTAGGACCCAGTACTTC
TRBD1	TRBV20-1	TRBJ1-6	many	CSATQGVRSPLHF	TGCAGTGCTACACAGGGGGTTAGGTCACCCCTCCACTTT
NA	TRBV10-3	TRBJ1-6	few	CAISEGYNSPLHF	TGTGCCATCAGTGAGGGGTACAATTCACCCCTCCACTTT
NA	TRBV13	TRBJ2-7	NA	CASSFRRGSYEQYF	TGTGCCAGCAGCTTCAGACGGGGGTCCTACGAGCAGTACTTC
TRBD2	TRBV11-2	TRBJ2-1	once	CASSLDSLAGINEQFF	TGTGCCAGCAGCTTAGATTCCCTAGCGGGAATAAATGAGCAGTTCTTC
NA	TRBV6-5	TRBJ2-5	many	CASSYSKPWTYQETQYF	TGTGCCAGCAGTTACTCAAAACCCTGGACGTACCAAGAGACCCAGTACTTC
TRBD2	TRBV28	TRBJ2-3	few	CASSPFLPSGSRADTQYF	TGTGCCAGCAGTCCATTCCTCCCTAGCGGGAGTCGGGCAGATACGCAGTATTTT
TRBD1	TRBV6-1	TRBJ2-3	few	CASKTGAGDTQYF	TGTGCCAGTAAAACAGGGGCCGGAGATACGCAGTATTTT
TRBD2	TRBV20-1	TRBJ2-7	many	CSARQPSGRAEVQYF	TGCAGTGCTAGGCAGCCTAGCGGGAGGGCCGAAGTGCAGTACTTC
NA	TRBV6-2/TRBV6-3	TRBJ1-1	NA	CASSPSGSSRRAFF	TGTGCCAGCAGTCCCTCGGGCAGCAGCCGTCGAGCTTTCTTT
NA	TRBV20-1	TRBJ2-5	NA	CSASGQGRPQETQYF	TGCAGTGCTAGTGGGCAGGGGCGACCGCAAGAGACCCAGTACTTC
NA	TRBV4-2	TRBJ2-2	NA	CASSQGQAATGELFF	TGTGCCAGCAGCCAAGGGCAGGCAGCCACCGGGGAGCTGTTTTTT